This paragraph covers one T cell receptor (beta chain) sequence. No DNA is shown, since the ends of the CDR3 on it are uncertain; the CDR3 is the one TCRdb lists. Every sequencing run returned over 160 million TCR-beta sequences, which were derived from 15-18 subjects. One entry per CDR3 protein, called by TCRdb with MiXCR from the 5' RACE reads. The sample lists approximately 50,000 distinct CDR3 sequences, 10% occurring once. The data derive from a study of neurological immune-mediated disorders. The CDR3 is made up of 21 amino acids, end residues included. Germline CDR1 is MNHEY and CDR2 is SVGEGT.

The TCR originated in a man between 70 and 80 years old with HTLV-1-associated myelopathy (HAM/TSP). The chain employs TRBV6-2 or TRBV6-3 and TRBJ1-2; the table names TRBD1, a call not compared with the DNA. Material for sequencing was PBMCs. This CDR3 reads CASSLSRDSSYGYTFVGGYTF.